The 8 T cell receptor beta chains listed next were all sequenced from one sample in a study of cytomegalovirus exposure and HLA in healthy donors. Amplification used 60 Vbeta primers and 13 Jbeta primers. TCRdb's table, derived via immunoSEQ multiplex PCR, lists solely in-frame clones and lacks some. This sample has tens of thousands of clones; 65% to 70% occur once, and the top ten carry about 1.9%. The sample comprised PBMCs. All receptors derive from a woman aged 30 to 39 in good health and CMV-seronegative.

The genes are TRBV5-1 and TRBJ2-1; TRBD1 aligns across 7 bases. The CDR3 runs 16 residues. Per the germline V gene, CDR1 is SGHRS and CDR2 is YFSETQ. V dropped 1 base and J dropped 4; count of bases not matched to a gene: 8. CDR3 residues: CASSLIDRVGYNEQFF. The CDR3 DNA sequence: TGCGCCAGCAGCTTGATCGACAGGGTCGGGTACAATGAGCAGTTCTTC.

This clone was seen only a few times. The chain recombines TRBV19 with TRBJ1-4; 8 bases agree with TRBD1. This CDR3 has 14 residues. V lost 6 bases to trimming and J lost 8 bases; unmatched junction nucleotides: 8. Germline V gives CDR1 LNHDA, CDR2 SQIVND (reference sequence). The CDR3 reads CASSKTGDEEKLFF. The CDR3 nucleotides are TGTGCCAGTAGCAAGACAGGGGATGAAGAAAAACTGTTTTTT.

The chain combines TRBV14 with TRBJ2-6; D gene ambiguous. The CDR3 spans 17 residues. V lost 2 bases, J lost 0 bases, and 11 bases lay in between. In germline, CDR1 is SGHDN, CDR2 FVKESK. The CDR3 here is CASSQSQVPSGANVLTF. The CDR3 coding sequence is TGTGCCAGCAGCCAAAGCCAGGTCCCCTCTGGGGCCAACGTCCTGACTTTC.

Notes on this clone: One end of the junction does not line up with germline, which may come from a read error. The same CDR3 arises from other DNA sequences in this sample as well. The genes are TRBV29-1 and TRBJ1-1; D is ambiguous. CDR1 and CDR2 from the germline V gene are SQVTM and ANQGSEA. This CDR3 has 13 amino acids. The CDR3 DNA sequence: TGCAGTGTTGTAAGGGTAGAGGGCACTGAAGCTTTCTTT. This codes for CSVVRVEGTEAFF. Full variable domain (missing parts from reference TRBV29-1 and TRBJ1-1): SAVISQKPSRDICQRGTSLTIQCQVDSQVTMMFWYRQQPGQSLTLIATANQGSEATYESGFVIDKFPISRPNLTFSTLTVSNMSPEDSSIYLCSVVRVEGTEAFFGQGTRLTVV.

This clone was detected a few times. The chain combines TRBV19 with TRBJ2-3; possible D gene TRBD1, 6 bases. CDR3 length: 14 residues. Trimming cost V 6 bases and J 0 bases, with 10 bases left between them. CDR1 is LNHDA and CDR2 is SQIVND in the germline V gene (reference sequence). The CDR3 reads CASRYRASTDTQYF. CDR3 sequence (DNA): TGTGCCAGTAGATACAGGGCGAGCACAGATACGCAGTATTTT.

This clone was recorded only once. The gene calls are TRBV5-4 and TRBJ1-1; perhaps TRBD1 as D (5 bases). Germline V gene sequence: CDR1 SGHNT, CDR2 YYREEE (reference sequence). The V end was cut by 0 bases, the J end by 5 bases, with 11 bases between. CDR3 length equals 14 residues. The CDR3 here is CASSLGQGGTEAFF. CDR3 sequence (DNA): TGTGCCAGCAGCTTGGGGCAGGGTGGAACTGAAGCTTTCTTT.

This rearrangement joins TRBV5-4 to TRBJ2-7; possibly TRBD2 for D (5 bases). Between the trimmed V and J ends, which lost 0 bases and 1 base, there was a span of 5 bases. The CDR3 is 13 amino acids. Germline CDR1 reads SGHNT; CDR2 reads YYREEE (reference sequence). CDR3 residues: CASSLAGSYEQYF. In DNA, the CDR3 is TGTGCCAGCAGCTTGGCGGGGTCCTACGAGCAGTACTTC.

J is TRBJ2-5 and V is TRBV9; 11 bases align to TRBD2. The end of the DNA fits TRBJ2-7 better, so the J call may be wrong. The CDR3 sequence is 16 residues long. Germline assignment: CDR1 SGDLS and CDR2 YYNGEE. CDR3 sequence: CASSEQLLAGVYEQYF. CDR3 coding DNA: TGTGCCAGCAGCGAACAGTTACTAGCGGGAGTTTACGAGCAGTACTTC.